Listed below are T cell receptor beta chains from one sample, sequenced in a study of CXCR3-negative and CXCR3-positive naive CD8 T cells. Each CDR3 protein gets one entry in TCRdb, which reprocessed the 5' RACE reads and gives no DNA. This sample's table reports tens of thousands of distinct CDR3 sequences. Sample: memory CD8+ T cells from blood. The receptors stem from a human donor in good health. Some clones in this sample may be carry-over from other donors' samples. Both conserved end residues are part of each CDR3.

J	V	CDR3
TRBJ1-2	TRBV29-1	CSVPGATYYGYTF
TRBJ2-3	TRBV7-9	CASRYGPDTQYF
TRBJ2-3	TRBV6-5	CASYPGARRGTFTDTQYF
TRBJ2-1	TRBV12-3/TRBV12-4	CASSLWDSYNEQFF
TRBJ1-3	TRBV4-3	CASSLGTADFSGNTIYF
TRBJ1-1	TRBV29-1	CSVEWGMNTEAFF
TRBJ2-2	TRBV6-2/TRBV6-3	CATERRLTGELFF
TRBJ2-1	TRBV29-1	CSGGAGYNEQFF
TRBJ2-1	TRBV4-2	CASSQVTAGEVNEQFF
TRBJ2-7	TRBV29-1	CSVEDLSSYEQYF
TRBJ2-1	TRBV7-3	CASSPNKYNEQFF
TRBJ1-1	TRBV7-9	CASSRGAEGHFF
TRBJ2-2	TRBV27	CASSPTGGELFF
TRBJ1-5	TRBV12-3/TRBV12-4	CASSFQTGYSNQPQHF
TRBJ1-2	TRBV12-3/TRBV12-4	CASSPGRVHGYTF
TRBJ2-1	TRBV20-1	CSASHSRLAGGRGHEQFF
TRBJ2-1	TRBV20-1	CSANPGDSLYNEQFF
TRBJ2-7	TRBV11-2	CASSFGRGASYEQYF
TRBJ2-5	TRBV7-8	CASSLVSRGRGETQYF
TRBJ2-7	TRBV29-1	CSVEQGPTYEQYF
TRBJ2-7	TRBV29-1	CSVVPVDRDYEQYF
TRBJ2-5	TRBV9	CASSVGTENTQYF